This T cell receptor (beta chain) emerged from a study of CD8 T cells in ankylosing spondylitis. Points from the study as a whole: Some of these motif variants have turned up before, in reports on reactive arthritis synovial fluid and blood. Matched ankylosing spondylitis synovial fluid reportedly showed significant enrichment of disease-linked clones. Among TCR beta sequences, a motif of roughly 8 highly homologous variants appeared characteristic of ankylosing spondylitis blood.

About this clonotype itself: The antigen remains unidentified.

For TCR beta, libraries came from quantitative 5'-RACE with molecular barcodes. TCRdb reprocessed the 5' RACE reads with MiXCR, giving one entry per CDR3 protein. The sample has some 200,000 distinct CDR3 sequences, 9.5% to 15% seen once. The sequencing sample was made of blood, either unsorted or a sorted T cell fraction (not recorded which). This TCR was sampled from a male donor with ankylosing spondylitis or in good health (not recorded which).

The CDR3 sequence: CASSLAQDYEQYF. CDR3 nucleotides: TGTGCCAGCAGCTTAGCGCAAGACTACGAGCAGTACTTC. V usage is TRBV7-9 and J usage is TRBJ2-7, with D unresolved. The V gene's germline CDR1 is SEHNR and CDR2 FQNEAQ (reference sequence). The CDR3 has 13 residues. The V gene lost 0 bases and the J gene lost 3 bases, with 6 bases spanning the gap.